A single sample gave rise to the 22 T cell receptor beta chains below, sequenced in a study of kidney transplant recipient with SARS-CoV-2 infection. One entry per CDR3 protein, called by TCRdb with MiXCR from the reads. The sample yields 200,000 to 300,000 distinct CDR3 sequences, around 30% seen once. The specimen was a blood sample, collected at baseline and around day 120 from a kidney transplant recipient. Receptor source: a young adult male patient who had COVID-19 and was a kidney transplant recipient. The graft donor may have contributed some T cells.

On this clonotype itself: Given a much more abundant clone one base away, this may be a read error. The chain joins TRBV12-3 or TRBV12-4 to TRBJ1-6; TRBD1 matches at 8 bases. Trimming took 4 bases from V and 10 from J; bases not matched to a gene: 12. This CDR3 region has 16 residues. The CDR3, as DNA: TGTGCCAGCAGTTCCTCAGGACAGGGAGCATCCTCACCCCTCCACTTT. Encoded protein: CASSSSGQGASSPLHF.

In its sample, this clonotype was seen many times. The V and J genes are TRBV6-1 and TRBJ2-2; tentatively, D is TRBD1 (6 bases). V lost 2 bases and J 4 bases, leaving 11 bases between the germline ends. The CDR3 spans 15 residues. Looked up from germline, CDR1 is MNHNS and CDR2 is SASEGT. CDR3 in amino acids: CASSEQGRSTGELFF. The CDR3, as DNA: TGTGCCAGCAGTGAACAGGGGCGCAGCACCGGGGAGCTGTTTTTT.

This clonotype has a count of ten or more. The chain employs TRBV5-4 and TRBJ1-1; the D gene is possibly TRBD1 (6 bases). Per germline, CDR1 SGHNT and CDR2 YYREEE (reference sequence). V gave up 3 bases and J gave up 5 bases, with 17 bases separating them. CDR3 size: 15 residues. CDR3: CASSSKGEIWTEAFF. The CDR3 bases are TGTGCCAGCAGCTCAAAGGGGGAGATATGGACTGAAGCTTTCTTT.

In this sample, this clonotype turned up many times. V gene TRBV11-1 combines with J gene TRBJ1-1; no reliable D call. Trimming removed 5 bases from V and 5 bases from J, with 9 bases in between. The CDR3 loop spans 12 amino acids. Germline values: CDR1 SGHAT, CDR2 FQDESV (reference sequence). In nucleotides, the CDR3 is TGTGCCAGCAGCCGAGACGGAACTGAAGCTTTCTTT. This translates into CASSRDGTEAFF.

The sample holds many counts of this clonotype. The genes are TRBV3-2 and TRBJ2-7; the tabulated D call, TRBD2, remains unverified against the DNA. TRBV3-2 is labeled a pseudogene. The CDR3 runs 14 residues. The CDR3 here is CASSHLAGEHEQYF. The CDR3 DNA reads TGTGCCAGCAGCCACTTAGCGGGAGAGCACGAGCAGTACTTC.

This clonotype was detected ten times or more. The CDR3 DNA reads TGCGCCAGCAGTATAGGCAACACTTCTAGAAAGACCTATGGCTACACCTTC. Encoded protein: CASSIGNTSRKTYGYTF. J is TRBJ1-2 and V is TRBV10-2; D uncertain. V was cut by 5 bases and J by 4 bases, with 23 bases left in between. The V gene's germline CDR1 is WSHSY and CDR2 SAAADI. The CDR3 has 17 residues.

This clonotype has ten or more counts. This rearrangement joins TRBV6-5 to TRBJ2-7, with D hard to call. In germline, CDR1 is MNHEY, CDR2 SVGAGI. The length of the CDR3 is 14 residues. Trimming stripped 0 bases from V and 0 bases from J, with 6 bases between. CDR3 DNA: TGTGCCAGCAGTTACTCGGCAGCCTCCTACGAGCAGTACTTC. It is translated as CASSYSAASYEQYF.

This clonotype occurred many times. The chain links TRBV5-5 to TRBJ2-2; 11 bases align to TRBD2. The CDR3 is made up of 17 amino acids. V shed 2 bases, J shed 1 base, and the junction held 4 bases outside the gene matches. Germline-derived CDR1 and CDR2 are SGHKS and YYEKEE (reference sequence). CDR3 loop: CASSFGLAGGNTGELFF. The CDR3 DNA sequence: TGTGCCAGCAGCTTCGGCCTAGCGGGGGGGAACACCGGGGAGCTGTTTTTT.

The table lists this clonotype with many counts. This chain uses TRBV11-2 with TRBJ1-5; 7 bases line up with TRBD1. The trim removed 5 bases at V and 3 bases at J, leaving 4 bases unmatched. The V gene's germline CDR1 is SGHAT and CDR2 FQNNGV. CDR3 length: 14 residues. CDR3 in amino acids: CASSPGTDNQPQHF. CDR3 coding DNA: TGTGCCAGCAGCCCCGGGACAGACAATCAGCCCCAGCATTTT.

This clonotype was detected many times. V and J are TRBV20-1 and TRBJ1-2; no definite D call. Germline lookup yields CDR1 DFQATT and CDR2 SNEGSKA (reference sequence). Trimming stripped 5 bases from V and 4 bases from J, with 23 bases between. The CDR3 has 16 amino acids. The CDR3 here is CSAEIWLFRKTYGYTF. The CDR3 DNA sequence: TGCAGTGCTGAAATCTGGCTGTTTCGAAAGACCTATGGCTACACCTTC.

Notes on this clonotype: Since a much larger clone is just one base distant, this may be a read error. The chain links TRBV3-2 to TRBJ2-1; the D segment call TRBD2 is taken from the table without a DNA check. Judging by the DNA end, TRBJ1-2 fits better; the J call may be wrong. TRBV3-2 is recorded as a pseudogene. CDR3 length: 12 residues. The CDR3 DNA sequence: TGTGCCAGCAGCCAAACAGCGGATGGCTACACCTTC. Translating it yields CASSQTADGYTF.

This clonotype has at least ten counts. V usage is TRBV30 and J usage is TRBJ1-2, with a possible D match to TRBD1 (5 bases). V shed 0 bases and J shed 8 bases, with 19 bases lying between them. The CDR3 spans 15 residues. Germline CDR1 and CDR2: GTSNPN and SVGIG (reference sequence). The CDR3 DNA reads TGTGCCTGGAGTGTAATATCAGGGATCGAAGAGGGCTACACCTTC. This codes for CAWSVISGIEEGYTF.

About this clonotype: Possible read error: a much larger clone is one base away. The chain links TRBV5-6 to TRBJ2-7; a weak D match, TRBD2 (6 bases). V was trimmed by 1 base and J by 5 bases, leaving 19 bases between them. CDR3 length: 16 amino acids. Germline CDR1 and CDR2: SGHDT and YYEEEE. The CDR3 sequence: CASSLTSRGTYHEQYF. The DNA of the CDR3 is TGTGCCAGCAGCTTGACCTCCCGAGGGACTTACCACGAGCAGTACTTC.

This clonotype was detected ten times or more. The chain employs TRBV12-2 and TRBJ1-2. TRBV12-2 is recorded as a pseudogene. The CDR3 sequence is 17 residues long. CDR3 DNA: TGTGCAAGTCGCTGGGCTCAGACTCCACGAAAGACCTATGGCTACACCTTC. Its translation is CASRWAQTPRKTYGYTF.

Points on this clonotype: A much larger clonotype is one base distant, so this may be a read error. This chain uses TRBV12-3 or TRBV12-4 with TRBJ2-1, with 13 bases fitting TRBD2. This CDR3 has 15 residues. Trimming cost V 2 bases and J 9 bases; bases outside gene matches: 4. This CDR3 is CASSLRTSGSVEQFF. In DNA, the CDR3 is TGTGCCAGCAGTTTACGGACTAGCGGGAGTGTTGAGCAGTTCTTC.

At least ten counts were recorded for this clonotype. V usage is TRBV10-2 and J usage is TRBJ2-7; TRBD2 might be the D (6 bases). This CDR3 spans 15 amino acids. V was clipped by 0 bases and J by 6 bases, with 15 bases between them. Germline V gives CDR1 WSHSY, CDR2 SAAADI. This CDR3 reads CASSESRLGGSEQYF. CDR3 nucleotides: TGCGCCAGCAGTGAGTCAAGGCTCGGAGGGAGCGAGCAGTACTTC.

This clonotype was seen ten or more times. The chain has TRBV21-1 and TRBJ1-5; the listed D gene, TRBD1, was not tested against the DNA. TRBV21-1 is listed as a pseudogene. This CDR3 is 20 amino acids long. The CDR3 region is CASSKGRGAGGRGFNQPQHF. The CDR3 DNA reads TGTGCCAGCAGCAAAGGAAGGGGGGCAGGGGGCCGTGGATTTAATCAGCCCCAGCATTTT.

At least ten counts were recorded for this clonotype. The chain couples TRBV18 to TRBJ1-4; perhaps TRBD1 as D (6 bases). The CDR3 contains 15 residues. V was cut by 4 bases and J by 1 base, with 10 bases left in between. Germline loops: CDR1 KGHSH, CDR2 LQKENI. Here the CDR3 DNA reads TGTGCCAGCTCACGATCGACAGGAACTAATGAAAAACTGTTTTTT. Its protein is CASSRSTGTNEKLFF.

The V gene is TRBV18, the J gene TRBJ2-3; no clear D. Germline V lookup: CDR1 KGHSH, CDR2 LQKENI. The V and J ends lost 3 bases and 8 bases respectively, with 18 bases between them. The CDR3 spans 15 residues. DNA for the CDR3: TGTGCCAGCTCACCCTCAGAGCACCTCCCTTCTACGCAGTATTTT. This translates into CASSPSEHLPSTQYF.

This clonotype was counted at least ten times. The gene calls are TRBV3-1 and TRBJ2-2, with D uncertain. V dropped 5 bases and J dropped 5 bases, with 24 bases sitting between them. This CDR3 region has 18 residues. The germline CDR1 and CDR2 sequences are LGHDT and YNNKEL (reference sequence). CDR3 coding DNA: TGTGCCAGCAGCTCTGATCCTCCCATTTCAGGCTTGACCGGGGAGCTGTTTTTT. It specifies CASSSDPPISGLTGELFF. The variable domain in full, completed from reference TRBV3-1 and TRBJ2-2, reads DTAVSQTPKYLVTQMGNDKSIKCEQNLGHDTMYWYKQDSKKFLKIMFSYNNKELIINETVPNRFSPKSPDKAHLNLHINSLELGDSAVYFCASSSDPPISGLTGELFFGEGSRLTVL.

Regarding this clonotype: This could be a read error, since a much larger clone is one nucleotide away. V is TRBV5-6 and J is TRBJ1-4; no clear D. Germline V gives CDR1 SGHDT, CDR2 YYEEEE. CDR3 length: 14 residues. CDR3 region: CASNLGQFNEKLFF. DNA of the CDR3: TGTGCCAGCAACTTGGGTCAGTTTAATGAAAAACTGTTTTTT.

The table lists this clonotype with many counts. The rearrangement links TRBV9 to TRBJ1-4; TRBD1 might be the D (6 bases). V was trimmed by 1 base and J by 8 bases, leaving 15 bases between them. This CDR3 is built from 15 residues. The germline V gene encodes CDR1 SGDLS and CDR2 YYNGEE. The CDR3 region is CASSVSVRGDEKLFF. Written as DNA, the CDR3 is TGTGCCAGCAGCGTATCGGTAAGGGGGGACGAAAAACTGTTTTTT.